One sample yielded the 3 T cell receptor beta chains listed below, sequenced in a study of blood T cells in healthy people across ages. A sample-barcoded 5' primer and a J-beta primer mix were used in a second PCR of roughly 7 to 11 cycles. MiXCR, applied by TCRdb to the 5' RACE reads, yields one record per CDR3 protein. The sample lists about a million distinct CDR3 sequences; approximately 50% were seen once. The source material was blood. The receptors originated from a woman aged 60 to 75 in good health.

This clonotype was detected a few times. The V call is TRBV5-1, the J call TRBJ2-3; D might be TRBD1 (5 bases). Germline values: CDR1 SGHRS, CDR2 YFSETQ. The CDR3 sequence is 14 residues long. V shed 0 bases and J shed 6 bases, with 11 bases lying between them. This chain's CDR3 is CASSLGPGMDTQYF. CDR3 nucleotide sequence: TGCGCCAGCAGCTTGGGTCCAGGGATGGATACGCAGTATTTT.

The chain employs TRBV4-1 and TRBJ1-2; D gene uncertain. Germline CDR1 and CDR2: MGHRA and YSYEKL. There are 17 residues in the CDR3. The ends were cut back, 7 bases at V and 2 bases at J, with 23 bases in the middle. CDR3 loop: CASTRWRGDAENYGYTF. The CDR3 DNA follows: TGCGCCAGCACCAGATGGAGAGGAGACGCAGAAAACTATGGCTACACCTTC.

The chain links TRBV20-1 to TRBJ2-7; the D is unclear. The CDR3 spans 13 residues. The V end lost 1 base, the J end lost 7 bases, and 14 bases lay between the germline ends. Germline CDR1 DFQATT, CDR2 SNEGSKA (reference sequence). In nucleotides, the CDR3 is TGCAGTGCTAGAGGTATCGGGTTGGGAGAGCAGTACTTC. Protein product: CSARGIGLGEQYF.